This T cell receptor beta chain was sequenced for a study of blood T cell repertoires in COVID-19. Turning to the study itself: Sources were T cells, B-cell-depleted T cells, or PBMCs; the material itself was cDNA or gDNA.

Germline V gene data show CDR1 as LGHDT and CDR2 as YNNKEL (reference sequence). With 4 bases removed from V and 2 bases from J, the gap between germline ends came to 12 bases. The CDR3 covers 14 residues. This clone was seen just once. Original data processing: How many nucleated cells were present was estimated from reference gene primer amplification. Sequencing was performed with immunoSEQ multiplex PCR; in TCRdb, only in-frame clones are kept and a portion is missing. That table furnishes V, J and clone size, whereas the DNA furnished D and trimming. The sample has some 180,000 clones, 70% to 90% seen once.

Sequencing input: peripheral blood. The receptor comes from a man aged 70-80 years with active or convalescent COVID-19. This rearrangement joins TRBV3-1 (or the pseudogene TRBV3-2) to TRBJ2-7; tentative D call: TRBD2 (6 bases). In DNA, the CDR3 is TGTGCCAGCAGCCGCTGGGAGGCTACCTACGAGCAGTACTTC. Translating it yields CASSRWEATYEQYF.